This paragraph reports one TCR beta chain. TCRdb's table, derived via immunoSEQ multiplex PCR, lists solely in-frame clones and lacks some. Of 150,000 to 200,000 clones listed, 90% to 95% were seen once; the top ten hold roughly 1.5%. The CDR3 has 19 amino acids. Unmatched junction bases numbered 13, after V lost 2 bases and J lost 3 bases. Germline-derived CDR1 and CDR2 are SGHRS and YFSETQ. The record originates from a study of control samples from healthy donors and cancer patients. Sample: blood. The receptor's source is a man aged 30 to 39 in good health. V usage is TRBV5-1 and J usage is TRBJ2-3; TRBD2 aligns across 12 bases. The DNA for the CDR3 is TGCGCCAGCAGCTTCCCGCCCGGACTAGCGGGATTCGGTACAGATACGCAGTATTTT. Translated: CASSFPPGLAGFGTDTQYF.